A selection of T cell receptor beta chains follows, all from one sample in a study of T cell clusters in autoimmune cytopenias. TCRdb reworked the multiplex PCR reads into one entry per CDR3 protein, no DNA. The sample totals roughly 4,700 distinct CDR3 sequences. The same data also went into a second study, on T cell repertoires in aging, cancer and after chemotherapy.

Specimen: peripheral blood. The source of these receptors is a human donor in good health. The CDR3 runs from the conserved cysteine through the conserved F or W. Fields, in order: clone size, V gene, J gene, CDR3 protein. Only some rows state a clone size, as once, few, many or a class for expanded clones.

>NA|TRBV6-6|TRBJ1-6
CASSHRGQGKSPLHF
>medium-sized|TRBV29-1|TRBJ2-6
CSVEAGASSGANVLTF
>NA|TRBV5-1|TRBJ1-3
CASSLGNTGSGNTIYF
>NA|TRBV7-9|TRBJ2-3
CASSLGGTDTQYF
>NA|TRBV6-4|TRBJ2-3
CASTRTSGGGIDTQYF
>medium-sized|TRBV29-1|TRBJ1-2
CSVQSLRKGYTF
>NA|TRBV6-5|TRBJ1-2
CASSFGGDGYTF
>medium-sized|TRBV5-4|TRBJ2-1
CASSLAGSSYNEQFF
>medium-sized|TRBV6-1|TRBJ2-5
CASSEAGGRGKTQYF
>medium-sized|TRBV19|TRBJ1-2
CASSISGYGLMPVYGYTF
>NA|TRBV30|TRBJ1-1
CAWSGQEGTEAFF
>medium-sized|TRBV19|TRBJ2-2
CASRPEQGANTGELFF
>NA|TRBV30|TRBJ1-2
CAAPRLAGYGYTF
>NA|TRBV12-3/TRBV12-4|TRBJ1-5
CASSTRVAGVKRSNQPQHF
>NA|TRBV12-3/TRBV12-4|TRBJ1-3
CASSMGSRGNTIYF
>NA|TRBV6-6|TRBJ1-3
CASSYSGTGVSGNTIYF
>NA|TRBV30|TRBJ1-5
CAWSVGGNSNQPQHF
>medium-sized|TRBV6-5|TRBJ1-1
CASSYPQNTEAFF